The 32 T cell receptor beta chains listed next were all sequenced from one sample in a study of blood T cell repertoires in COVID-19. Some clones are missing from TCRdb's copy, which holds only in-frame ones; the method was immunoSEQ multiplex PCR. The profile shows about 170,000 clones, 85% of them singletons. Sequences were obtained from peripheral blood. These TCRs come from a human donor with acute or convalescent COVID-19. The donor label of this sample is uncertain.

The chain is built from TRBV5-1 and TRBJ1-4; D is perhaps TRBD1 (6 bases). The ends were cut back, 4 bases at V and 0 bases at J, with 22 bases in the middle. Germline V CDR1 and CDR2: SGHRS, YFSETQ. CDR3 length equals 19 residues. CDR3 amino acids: CASSRRVDSGPATNEKLFF. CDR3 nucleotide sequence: TGCGCCAGCAGCCGCCGTGTGGACAGTGGTCCTGCAACTAATGAAAAACTGTTTTTT.

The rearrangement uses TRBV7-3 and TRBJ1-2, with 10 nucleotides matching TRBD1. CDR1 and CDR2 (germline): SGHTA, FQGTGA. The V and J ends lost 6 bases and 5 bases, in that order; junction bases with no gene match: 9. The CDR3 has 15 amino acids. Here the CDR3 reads CASSHGTGVKYGYTF. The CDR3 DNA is TGTGCCAGCAGTCACGGGACAGGGGTTAAGTATGGCTACACCTTC.

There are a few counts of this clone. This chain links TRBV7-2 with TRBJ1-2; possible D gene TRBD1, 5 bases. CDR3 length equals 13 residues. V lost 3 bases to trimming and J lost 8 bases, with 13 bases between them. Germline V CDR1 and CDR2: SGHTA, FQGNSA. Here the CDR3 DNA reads TGTGCCAGCAGCTTCGACAGAGGTGGCGGCTACACCTTC. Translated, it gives CASSFDRGGGYTF.

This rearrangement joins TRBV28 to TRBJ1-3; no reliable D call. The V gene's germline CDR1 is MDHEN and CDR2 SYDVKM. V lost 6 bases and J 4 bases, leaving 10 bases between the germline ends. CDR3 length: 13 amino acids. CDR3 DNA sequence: TGTGCCAGCAGAATGCGGGTAGGAAACACCATATATTTT. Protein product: CASRMRVGNTIYF.

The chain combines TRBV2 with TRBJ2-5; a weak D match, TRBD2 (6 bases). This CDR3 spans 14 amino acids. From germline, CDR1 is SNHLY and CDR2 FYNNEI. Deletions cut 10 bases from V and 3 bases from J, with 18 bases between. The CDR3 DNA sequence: TGTGCCACCCCGTGGGGGGACTCGAAAGAGACCCAGTACTTC. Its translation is CATPWGDSKETQYF.

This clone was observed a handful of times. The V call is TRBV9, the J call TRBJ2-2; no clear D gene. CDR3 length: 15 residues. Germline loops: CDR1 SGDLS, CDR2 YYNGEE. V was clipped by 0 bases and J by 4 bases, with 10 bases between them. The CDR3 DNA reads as TGTGCCAGCAGCGTAGATTCCCGTCCCACCGGGGAGCTGTTTTTT. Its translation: CASSVDSRPTGELFF.

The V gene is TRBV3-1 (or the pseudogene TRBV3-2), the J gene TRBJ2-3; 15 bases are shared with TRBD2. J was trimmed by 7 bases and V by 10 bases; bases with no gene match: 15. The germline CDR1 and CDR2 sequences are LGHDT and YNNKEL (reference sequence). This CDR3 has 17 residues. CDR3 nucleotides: TGTGCCACAGGGGGACTAGCGGGGGGCCACCCCGGGAATACGCAGTATTTT. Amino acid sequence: CATGGLAGGHPGNTQYF.

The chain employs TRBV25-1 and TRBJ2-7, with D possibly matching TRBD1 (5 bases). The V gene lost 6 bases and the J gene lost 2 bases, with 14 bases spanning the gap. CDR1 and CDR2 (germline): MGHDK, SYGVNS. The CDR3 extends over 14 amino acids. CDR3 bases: TGTGCCAGCAGCCCAGACAGAGGCCCCTACGAGCAGTACTTC. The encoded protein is CASSPDRGPYEQYF.

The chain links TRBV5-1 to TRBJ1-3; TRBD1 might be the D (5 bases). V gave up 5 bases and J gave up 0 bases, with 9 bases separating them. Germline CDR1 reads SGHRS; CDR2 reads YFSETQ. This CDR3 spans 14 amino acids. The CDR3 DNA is TGCGCCAGCAGAGGGGCTACCTCTGGAAACACCATATATTTT. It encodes CASRGATSGNTIYF.

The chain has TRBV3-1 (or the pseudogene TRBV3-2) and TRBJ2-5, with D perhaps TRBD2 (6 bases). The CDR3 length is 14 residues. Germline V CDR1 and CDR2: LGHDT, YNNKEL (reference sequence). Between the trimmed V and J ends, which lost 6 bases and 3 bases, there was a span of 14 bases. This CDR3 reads CASRRQGGEETQYF. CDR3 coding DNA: TGTGCCAGCAGACGTCAAGGAGGGGAAGAGACCCAGTACTTC.

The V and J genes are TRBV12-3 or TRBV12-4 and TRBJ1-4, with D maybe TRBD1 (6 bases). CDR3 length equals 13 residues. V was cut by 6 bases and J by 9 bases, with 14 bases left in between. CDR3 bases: TGTGCCAGCAGCCAAGACAGGTTCCAAAAACTGTTTTTT. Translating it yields CASSQDRFQKLFF.

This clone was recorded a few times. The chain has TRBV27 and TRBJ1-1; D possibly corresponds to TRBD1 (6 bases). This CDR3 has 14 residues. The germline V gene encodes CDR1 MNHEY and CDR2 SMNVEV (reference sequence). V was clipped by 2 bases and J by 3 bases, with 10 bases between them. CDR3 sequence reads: CASSLVPGDTEAFF. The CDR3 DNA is TGTGCCAGCAGTTTAGTCCCAGGGGACACTGAAGCTTTCTTT.

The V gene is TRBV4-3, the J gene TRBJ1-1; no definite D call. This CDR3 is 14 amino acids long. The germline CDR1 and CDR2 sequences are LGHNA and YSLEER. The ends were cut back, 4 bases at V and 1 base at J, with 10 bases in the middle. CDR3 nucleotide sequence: TGCGCCAGCAGCCCACTATTACAGAACACTGAAGCTTTCTTT. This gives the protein CASSPLLQNTEAFF.

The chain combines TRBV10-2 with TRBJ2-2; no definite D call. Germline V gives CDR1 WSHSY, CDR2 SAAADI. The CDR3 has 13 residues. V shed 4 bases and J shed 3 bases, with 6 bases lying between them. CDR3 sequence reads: CASSAHDTGELFF. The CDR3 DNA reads TGCGCCAGCAGTGCACACGACACCGGGGAGCTGTTTTTT.

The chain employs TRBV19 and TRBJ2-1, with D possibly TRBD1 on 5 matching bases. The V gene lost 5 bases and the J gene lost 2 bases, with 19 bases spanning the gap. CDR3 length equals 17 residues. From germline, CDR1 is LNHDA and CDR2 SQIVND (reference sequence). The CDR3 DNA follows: TGTGCCAGTAGTTCCCGCTCCGACAGTGGGGCCTACAATGAGCAGTTCTTC. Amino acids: CASSSRSDSGAYNEQFF.

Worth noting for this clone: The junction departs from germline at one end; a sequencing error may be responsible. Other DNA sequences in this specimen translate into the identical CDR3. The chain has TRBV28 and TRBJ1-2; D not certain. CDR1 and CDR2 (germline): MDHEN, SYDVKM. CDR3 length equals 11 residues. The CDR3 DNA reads TGTGCCTCCTTAGCTAACTATGGTTACACCTTC. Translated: CASLANYGYTF.

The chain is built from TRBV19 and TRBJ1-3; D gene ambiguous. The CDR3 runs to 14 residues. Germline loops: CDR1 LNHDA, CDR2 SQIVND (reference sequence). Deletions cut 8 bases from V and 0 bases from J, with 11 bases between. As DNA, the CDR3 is TGTGCCAGTTTTGAGCTAAGCTCTGGAAACACCATATATTTT. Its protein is CASFELSSGNTIYF.

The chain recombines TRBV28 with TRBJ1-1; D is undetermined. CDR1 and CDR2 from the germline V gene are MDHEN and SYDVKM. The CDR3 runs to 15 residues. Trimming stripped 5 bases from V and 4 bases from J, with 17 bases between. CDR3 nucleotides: TGTGCCAGCAGTCCCTCGGGAGGAGCAGGCACTGAAGCTTTCTTT. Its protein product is CASSPSGGAGTEAFF.

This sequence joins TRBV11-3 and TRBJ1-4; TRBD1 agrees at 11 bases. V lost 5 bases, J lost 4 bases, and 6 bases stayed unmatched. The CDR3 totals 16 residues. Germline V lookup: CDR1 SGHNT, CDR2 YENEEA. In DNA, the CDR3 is TGTGCCAGCAGCGTGGGACAGGGGGTGTATAATGAAAAACTGTTTTTT. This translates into CASSVGQGVYNEKLFF. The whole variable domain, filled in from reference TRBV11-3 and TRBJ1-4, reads EAGVVQSPRYKIIEKKQPVAFWCNPISGHNTLYWYLQNLGQGPELLIRYENEEAVDDSQLPKDRFSAERLKGVDSTLKIQPAELGDSAVYLCASSVGQGVYNEKLFFGSGTQLSVL.

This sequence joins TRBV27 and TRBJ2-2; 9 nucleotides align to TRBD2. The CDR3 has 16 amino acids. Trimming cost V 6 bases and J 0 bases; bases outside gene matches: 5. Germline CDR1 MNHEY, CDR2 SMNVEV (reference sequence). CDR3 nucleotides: TGTGCCAGCAGACTTAGCGGGGGAGCGAACACCGGGGAGCTGTTTTTT. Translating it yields CASRLSGGANTGELFF.

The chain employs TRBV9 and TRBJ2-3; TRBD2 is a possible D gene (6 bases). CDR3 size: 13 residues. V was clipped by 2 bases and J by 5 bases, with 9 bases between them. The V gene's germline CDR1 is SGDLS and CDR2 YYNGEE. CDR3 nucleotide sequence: TGTGCCAGCAGCGTGCGGGGAAGAGATACGCAGTATTTT. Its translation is CASSVRGRDTQYF.

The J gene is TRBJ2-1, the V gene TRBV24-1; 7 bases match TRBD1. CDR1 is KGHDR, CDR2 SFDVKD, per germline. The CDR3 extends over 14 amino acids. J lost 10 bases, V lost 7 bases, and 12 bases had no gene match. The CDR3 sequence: CATSGTVLTREQFF. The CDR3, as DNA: TGTGCCACCAGCGGGACAGTTCTTACAAGGGAGCAGTTCTTC.

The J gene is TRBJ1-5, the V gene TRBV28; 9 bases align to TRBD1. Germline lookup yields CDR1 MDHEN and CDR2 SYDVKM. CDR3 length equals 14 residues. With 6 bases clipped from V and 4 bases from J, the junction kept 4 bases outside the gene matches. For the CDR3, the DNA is TGTGCCAGCAGGGGACAGGGCGAGAATCAGCCCCAGCATTTT. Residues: CASRGQGENQPQHF.

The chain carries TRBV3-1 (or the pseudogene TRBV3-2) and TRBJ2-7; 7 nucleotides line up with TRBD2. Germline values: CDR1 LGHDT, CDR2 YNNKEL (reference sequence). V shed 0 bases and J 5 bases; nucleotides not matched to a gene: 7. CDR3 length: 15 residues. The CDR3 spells CASSQERLAVHEQYF. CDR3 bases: TGTGCCAGCAGCCAAGAAAGGCTAGCGGTCCACGAGCAGTACTTC.

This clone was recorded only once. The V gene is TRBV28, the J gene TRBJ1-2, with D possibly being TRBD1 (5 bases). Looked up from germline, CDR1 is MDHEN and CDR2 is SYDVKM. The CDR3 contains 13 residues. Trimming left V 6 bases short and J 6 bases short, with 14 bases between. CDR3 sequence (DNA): TGTGCCAGCAGGTCTGGGGCTCAGGATGGCTACACCTTC. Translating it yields CASRSGAQDGYTF.

CDR3 DNA: TGTGCCAGCAGCCCCCGATCACGGACTAGCGGGGTCGCTGGGGCCAACGTCCTGACTTTC. Its translation: CASSPRSRTSGVAGANVLTF. V usage is TRBV11-3 and J usage is TRBJ2-6; 12 bases align to TRBD2. The CDR3 loop spans 20 amino acids. The V segment lost 5 bases and the J segment 2 bases; nucleotides outside the gene matches: 13. Germline CDR1 reads SGHNT; CDR2 reads YENEEA.

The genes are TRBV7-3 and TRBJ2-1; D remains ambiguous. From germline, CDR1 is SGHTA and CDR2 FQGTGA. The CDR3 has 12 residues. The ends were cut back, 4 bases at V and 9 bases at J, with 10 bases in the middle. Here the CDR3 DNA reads TGTGCCAGCAGCTCCCCCTACGGTGAGCAGTTCTTC. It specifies CASSSPYGEQFF.

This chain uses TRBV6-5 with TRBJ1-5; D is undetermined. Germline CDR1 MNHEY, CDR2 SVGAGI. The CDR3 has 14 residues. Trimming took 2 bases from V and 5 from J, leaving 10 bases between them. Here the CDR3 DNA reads TGTGCCAGCAGTTACACGACCGGGGATCAGCCCCAGCATTTT. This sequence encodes CASSYTTGDQPQHF.

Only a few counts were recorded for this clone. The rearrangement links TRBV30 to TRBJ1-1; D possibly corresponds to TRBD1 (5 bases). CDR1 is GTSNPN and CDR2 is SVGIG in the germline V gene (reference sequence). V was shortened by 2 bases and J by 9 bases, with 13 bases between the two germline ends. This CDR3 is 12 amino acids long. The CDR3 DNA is TGTGCCTGGAGTCGGACATCCGGACAAGCTTTCTTT. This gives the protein CAWSRTSGQAFF.

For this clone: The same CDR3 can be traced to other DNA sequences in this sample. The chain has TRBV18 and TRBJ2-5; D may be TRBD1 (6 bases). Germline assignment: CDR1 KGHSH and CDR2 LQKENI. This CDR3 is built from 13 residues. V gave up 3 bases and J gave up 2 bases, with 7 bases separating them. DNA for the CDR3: TGTGCCAGCTCACCCGGACAGCAAGAGACCCAGTACTTC. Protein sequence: CASSPGQQETQYF.

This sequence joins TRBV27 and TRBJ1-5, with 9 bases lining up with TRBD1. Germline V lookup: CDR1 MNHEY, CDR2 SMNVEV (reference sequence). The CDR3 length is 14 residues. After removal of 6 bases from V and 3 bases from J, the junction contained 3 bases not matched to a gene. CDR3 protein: CASRQQGANQPQHF. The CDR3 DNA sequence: TGTGCCAGCAGACAACAGGGGGCCAATCAGCCCCAGCATTTT.

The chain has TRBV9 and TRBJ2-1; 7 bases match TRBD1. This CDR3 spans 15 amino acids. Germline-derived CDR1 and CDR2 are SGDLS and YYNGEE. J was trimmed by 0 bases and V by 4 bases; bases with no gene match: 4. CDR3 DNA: TGTGCCAGCAGCACTACAGGGGCCTCCTACAATGAGCAGTTCTTC. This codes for CASSTTGASYNEQFF. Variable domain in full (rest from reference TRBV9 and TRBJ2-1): DSGVTQTPKHLITATGQRVTLRCSPRSGDLSVYWYQQSLDQGLQFLIQYYNGEERAKGNILERFSAQQFPDLHSELNLSSLELGDSALYFCASSTTGASYNEQFFGPGTRLTVL.